The 8 T cell receptor beta chains below come from one sample, sequenced in a study of CXCR3-negative and CXCR3-positive naive CD8 T cells. UMI labels and 5' RACE were used to prepare the TRB cDNA libraries. One entry per CDR3 protein, without DNA, is what TCRdb gives after re-calling the 5' RACE reads. This repertoire includes some 130,000 distinct CDR3 sequences. The source material was naive CXCR3- CD8+ T cells from blood. Subset reported: CD45RO-CCR7+CD27+CD95- naive CD8+ T cells lacking CXCR3 (TNR3-). The source of these receptors is a human donor in good health. Some clones in this sample may be carry-over from other donors' samples.

The J gene is TRBJ2-1, the V gene TRBV4-1; the TRBD1 assignment by TCRdb is unverifiable without DNA. CDR3 length: 20 residues. Germline CDR1 reads MGHRA; CDR2 reads YSYEKL. CDR3 sequence: CASSQYLHRGGEGSYNEQFF.

V gene TRBV3-1 combines with J gene TRBJ1-1; the TCRdb call, TRBD1, lacks DNA for checking. CDR3 length equals 17 residues. CDR1 and CDR2 from the germline V gene are LGHDT and YNNKEL (reference sequence). CDR3 in amino acids: CASSQEGFVPGRTEAFF.

This sequence joins TRBV5-6 and TRBJ1-1. Germline CDR1 SGHDT, CDR2 YYEEEE. The CDR3 has 17 residues. The CDR3 protein is CASSPDVGSNRNTEAFF.

The chain carries TRBV24-1 and TRBJ2-2; TCRdb reports TRBD1, a call that lacks DNA to check it against. CDR1 is KGHDR, CDR2 SFDVKD, per germline. CDR3 size: 14 residues. The CDR3: CATSDRGNTGELFF.

V is TRBV10-2 and J is TRBJ1-1; the D call of TRBD1 rests on TCRdb alone, since no DNA is present to check it. CDR1 and CDR2 from the germline V gene are WSHSY and SAAADI. This CDR3 has 13 amino acids. The CDR3 sequence: CASSAGCATEAFF.

The chain couples TRBV27 to TRBJ2-7; TCRdb returns TRBD2, unconfirmable since there is no DNA. Germline lookup yields CDR1 MNHEY and CDR2 SMNVEV (reference sequence). The CDR3 is 14 residues long. CDR3 region: CASSSRLADYEQYF.

This chain connects TRBV29-1 to TRBJ2-5; TCRdb selects TRBD2, and the lack of DNA leaves this call unchecked. This CDR3 spans 14 amino acids. Per germline, CDR1 SQVTM and CDR2 ANQGSEA. The chain's CDR3 is CSVESGLAQETQYF. Full variable domain (missing parts from reference TRBV29-1 and TRBJ2-5): SAVISQKPSRDICQRGTSLTIQCQVDSQVTMMFWYRQQPGQSLTLIATANQGSEATYESGFVIDKFPISRPNLTFSTLTVSNMSPEDSSIYLCSVESGLAQETQYFGPGTRLLVL.

The chain is built from TRBV29-1 and TRBJ1-2. This CDR3 has 12 amino acids. The germline CDR1 and CDR2 sequences are SQVTM and ANQGSEA. This chain's CDR3 is CSVDTRQGGYTF.